The rows below give T cell receptor beta chains drawn from one sample of a study of blood T cell repertoires in COVID-19. Using immunoSEQ multiplex PCR, the repertoire was profiled, and TCRdb retains in-frame clones only, with some absent. Of about 250,000 clones listed, around 84% are singletons. The source material was peripheral blood. The receptors were gathered from a woman in her 40s who had recovered from COVID-19. The CDR3 runs from the conserved cysteine through the conserved F or W. Fields, in order: J gene, V gene, D gene, clone size, CDR3 protein, CDR3 DNA. D genes are given only for firm matches. Size is omitted from some rows. Given values are once, few, many or a class for expanded clones.

TRBJ1-2	TRBV7-8	.	.	CASSDTFYGYTF	TGTGCCAGCAGCGACACATTCTATGGCTACACCTTC
TRBJ2-1	TRBV3-1/TRBV3-2	TRBD2	.	CASSPRTSGGVEQFF	TGTGCCAGCAGCCCAAGAACTAGCGGGGGAGTTGAGCAGTTCTTC
TRBJ2-7	TRBV6-5	TRBD1	.	CASSLGQGTIYEQYF	TGTGCCAGCAGCTTAGGACAGGGGACGATCTACGAGCAGTACTTC
TRBJ2-7	TRBV4-1	TRBD1	.	CASSQPRDRAYEQYF	TGCGCCAGCAGCCAGCCCCGGGACAGGGCCTACGAGCAGTACTTC
TRBJ2-1	TRBV5-1	.	.	CASSPPTENEQFF	TGCGCCAGCAGCCCCCCGACAGAGAATGAGCAGTTCTTC
TRBJ1-1	TRBV27	TRBD1	.	CASSSGGAGTEAFF	TGTGCCAGCAGTTCAGGGGGCGCGGGAACTGAAGCTTTCTTT
TRBJ2-7	TRBV19	TRBD1	once	CASSTSTGGSYEQYF	TGTGCCAGTAGTACTTCGACAGGGGGCTCCTACGAGCAGTACTTC
TRBJ2-7	TRBV5-1	.	.	CASSLGSAAPYEQYF	TGCGCCAGCAGCTTGGGGTCGGCGGCCCCCTACGAGCAGTACTTC
TRBJ2-7	TRBV6-1	TRBD1	.	CASSEWPYRGSYEQYF	TGTGCCAGCAGTGAATGGCCCTACAGGGGAAGCTACGAGCAGTACTTC
TRBJ1-2	TRBV5-1	.	.	CASSSRGTNYGYTF	TGCGCCAGCAGCTCCAGGGGCACTAACTATGGCTACACCTTC
TRBJ2-5	TRBV5-4	.	.	CASSSREYQETQYF	TGTGCCAGCAGCTCCCGGGAGTACCAAGAGACCCAGTACTTC
TRBJ2-1	TRBV11-3	TRBD2	.	CASSPGLYGGNEQFF	TGTGCCAGCAGCCCCGGTTTATACGGGGGGAATGAGCAGTTCTTC
TRBJ2-2	TRBV15	TRBD2	.	CATSRDPASGAGELFF	TGTGCCACCAGCAGAGATCCCGCTAGCGGGGCCGGGGAGCTGTTTTTT
TRBJ1-2	TRBV19	TRBD1	.	CASRKGQGDYGYTF	TGTGCCAGTCGAAAGGGACAGGGTGACTATGGCTACACCTTC
TRBJ1-2	TRBV6-5	TRBD1	.	CASNSRGTAVRGYTF	TGTGCCAGCAACTCCCGAGGGACAGCGGTGAGGGGCTACACCTTC
TRBJ1-5	TRBV6-6	TRBD1	few	CASSFPGQGKDQPQHF	TGTGCCAGCAGTTTCCCCGGACAGGGTAAGGATCAGCCCCAGCATTTT
TRBJ1-4	TRBV5-6	TRBD1	.	CAGHRQGANEKLFF	TGTGCCGGCCATAGACAGGGTGCTAATGAAAAACTGTTTTTT
TRBJ2-3	TRBV30	.	.	CAWSVRRGTDTQYF	TGTGCCTGGAGTGTACGGCGGGGCACAGATACGCAGTATTTT
TRBJ1-5	TRBV4-1	.	.	CASSQGQTNQPQHF	TGCGCCAGCAGCCAAGGACAGACGAATCAGCCCCAGCATTTT
TRBJ1-4	TRBV15	TRBD1	few	CATSRDQGAEKLFF	TGTGCCACCAGCAGAGATCAGGGGGCTGAAAAACTGTTTTTT
TRBJ1-2	TRBV6-4	.	.	CASSEEAGRLGYTF	TGTGCCAGCAGTGAAGAGGCAGGGCGACTTGGCTACACCTTC
TRBJ2-3	TRBV11-2	TRBD2	.	CASSPKNGDYGDTDTQYF	TGTGCCAGCAGCCCCAAAAACGGGGACTACGGAGACACAGATACGCAGTATTTT
TRBJ2-7	TRBV2	TRBD1	.	CAVIRDSNYEQYF	TGTGCCGTTATCCGGGACAGCAACTACGAGCAGTACTTC
TRBJ1-5	TRBV7-9	.	few	CASSLEGRQPQHF	TGTGCCAGCAGCTTAGAGGGGAGGCAGCCCCAGCATTTT
TRBJ1-1	TRBV7-9	TRBD1	.	CASKQGQANTEAFF	TGTGCCAGCAAACAAGGACAGGCGAACACTGAAGCTTTCTTT
TRBJ2-1	TRBV5-1	TRBD1	.	CASSLRTGGYNEQFF	TGCGCCAGCAGCTTAAGGACAGGGGGGTACAATGAGCAGTTCTTC
TRBJ2-5	TRBV30	TRBD2	.	CASTSGQGETQYF	TGTGCCTCTACTAGCGGTCAAGGAGAGACCCAGTACTTC
TRBJ1-2	TRBV5-1	.	.	CASSWGHLLGGYTF	TGCGCCAGCAGCTGGGGACACCTACTCGGCGGCTACACCTTC
TRBJ1-1	TRBV6-1	.	few	CASSESWGAEAFF	TGTGCCAGCAGTGAATCTTGGGGGGCTGAAGCTTTCTTT
TRBJ1-4	TRBV7-8	.	.	CASSQWATTNEKLFF	TGTGCCAGCAGCCAATGGGCGACAACTAATGAAAAACTGTTTTTT
TRBJ2-7	TRBV5-4	.	.	CASSLPGVLDYEQYF	TGTGCCAGCAGCTTGCCGGGGGTGTTGGATTACGAGCAGTACTTC
TRBJ1-1	TRBV27	TRBD1	.	CASSKWTGGYTEAFF	TGTGCCAGCAGTAAATGGACAGGGGGCTACACTGAAGCTTTCTTT